This TCR beta chain was captured by sequencing in a study of T cell responses to AZD1222 COVID-19 vaccine. Study observations and caveats: Among the donors, most were white British and more were female, and clonal diversity was possibly underestimated. Repertoires were collected only later (after the peak T cell response had occurred). Spike was spanned by vaccine-associated CD4 TCRs, with dominance at 160-218 and 743-854.

Pooled samples include second doses given at about 4 or 12 weeks. In the case of this clone: What it binds is not known.

The V gene's germline CDR1 is KGHDR and CDR2 SFDVKD. V shed 0 bases and J 14 bases; nucleotides not matched to a gene: 3. This CDR3 has 12 amino acids. Assay used: immunoSEQ multiplex PCR; TCRdb lists only in-frame clones, some missing. The sample has around 150,000 clones, just under 95% seen once. Sequenced material: peripheral blood, taken 28 days after the second AZD1222 dose. The TCR was taken from an adult who received the AZD1222 COVID-19 vaccine. The V and J genes are TRBV24-1 and TRBJ2-1; 7 bases align to TRBD2. CDR3 sequence (DNA): TGTGCCACCAGTGATTTGGGGGAGGGCGAGTTCTTC. It yields the protein CATSDLGEGEFF.